The source of this T cell receptor (beta chain) is a study of diagnostic markers for celiac disease. TCRdb reprocessed the reads and keeps a single row for each CDR3 protein, giving no DNA. Its listing shows several thousand distinct CDR3 sequences. According to its frequency, this clonotype is medium-sized (0.01 to 0.1%). Germline CDR1 is SGHDT and CDR2 is YYEEEE. The CDR3 has 16 residues. This chain links TRBV5-6 with TRBJ2-1; absent DNA, TCRdb's TRBD1 call cannot be checked. Specimen: either unsorted cells or a sorted T cell fraction (not recorded which). This clonotype was sampled from a human donor. This table probably holds off-target reads from a library built for another chain. The CDR3 region is CASSLYLDRASNEQFF. The full variable domain, its missing parts supplied by reference TRBV5-6 and TRBJ2-1, is DAGVTQSPTHLIKTRGQQVTLRCSPKSGHDTVSWYQQALGQGPQFIFQYYEEEERQRGNFPDRFSGHQFPNYSSELNVNALLLGDSALYLCASSLYLDRASNEQFFGPGTRLTVL.